The 20 T cell receptor beta chains listed next were all sequenced from one sample in a study of T cells in Graves' hyperthyroidism and ophthalmopathy. Authors of the study amplified TCR beta CDR3 regions from RNA transcripts. Carried out on the TCR CDR3, a first-round RT-PCR used the HTBI primer set. TCRdb redid the calling of the multiplex PCR reads with MiXCR, one entry per CDR3 protein. The sample consists of some 690,000 distinct CDR3 sequences, 17% of them appearing once. The sample taken for sequencing was blood. The receptors were sampled from a man aged 50 or older with Graves' hyperthyroidism.

This clonotype was observed many times. The chain combines TRBV27 with TRBJ2-1; TRBD2 agrees at 13 bases. The CDR3 is made up of 15 amino acids. The germline CDR1 and CDR2 sequences are MNHEY and SMNVEV (reference sequence). J gave up 9 bases and V 5 bases, and 7 bases lay outside the gene matches. The DNA of the CDR3 is TGTGCCAGCAGTCCCGGACTAGCGGGAGCGGTTGAGCAGTTCTTC. Translation: CASSPGLAGAVEQFF.

The chain recombines TRBV7-2 with TRBJ1-2; D remains unclear. The germline V and J ends were trimmed by 5 bases and 4 bases, with 14 bases remaining between them. This CDR3 comprises 14 residues. Per the germline V gene, CDR1 is SGHTA and CDR2 is FQGNSA. The chain's CDR3 is CASSPPALVYGYTF. As DNA, the CDR3 is TGTGCCAGCAGCCCACCCGCGCTGGTCTATGGCTACACCTTC.

J is TRBJ2-7 and V is TRBV27; D possibly corresponds to TRBD1 (5 bases). There are 15 residues in the CDR3. V lost 5 bases and J lost 1, with 15 bases in between. The germline CDR1 and CDR2 sequences are MNHEY and SMNVEV (reference sequence). In nucleotides, the CDR3 is TGTGCCAGCAGTCAACAGGACCCTGTTTCCTACGAGCAGTACTTC. Amino acids: CASSQQDPVSYEQYF.

This clonotype occurred many times. The rearrangement links TRBV12-3 or TRBV12-4 to TRBJ2-4; 9 nucleotides align to TRBD1. The junction had 5 bases not matched to a gene; V was cut back by 3 bases and J by 8 bases. This CDR3 has 14 amino acids. The CDR3 loop is CASSFQGQGYIQYF. CDR3 in DNA: TGTGCCAGCAGTTTTCAGGGACAGGGCTACATTCAGTACTTC.

V gene TRBV7-2 combines with J gene TRBJ1-3; D call uncertain. Germline V CDR1 and CDR2: SGHTA, FQGNSA. Trimming took 7 bases from V and 0 from J, leaving 7 bases between them. This CDR3 contains 13 residues. CDR3 sequence: CASTSYSGNTIYF. CDR3 DNA sequence: TGTGCCAGCACTTCTTACTCTGGAAACACCATATATTTT.

CDR3: CASSQEVGGINGELFF. Here the CDR3 DNA reads TGCGCCAGCAGCCAAGAGGTGGGAGGGATTAACGGGGAGCTGTTTTTT. The rearrangement links TRBV4-1 to TRBJ2-2, with 7 bases matching TRBD2. CDR1 and CDR2 from the germline V gene are MGHRA and YSYEKL. The CDR3 spans 16 residues. With 0 bases clipped from V and 7 bases from J, the junction kept 8 bases outside the gene matches.

This clonotype has at least ten counts. V is TRBV11-2 and J is TRBJ2-7; possibly TRBD2 for D (5 bases). Germline CDR1 and CDR2: SGHAT and FQNNGV. V gave up 1 base and J gave up 5 bases, with 12 bases separating them. The CDR3 length is 14 residues. DNA of the CDR3: TGTGCCAGCAGCTTAGTGGTTTGGGGAGACGAGCAGTACTTC. It yields the protein CASSLVVWGDEQYF.

This clonotype has only a few counts. The genes are TRBV24-1 and TRBJ1-1; 9 nucleotides agree with TRBD1. The J segment lost 5 bases and the V segment lost 4 bases, leaving 4 bases of the junction unmatched. The V gene's germline CDR1 is KGHDR and CDR2 SFDVKD. This CDR3 contains 14 residues. CDR3 nucleotide sequence: TGTGCCACCAGTGAATCCGGGACAGGGACTGAAGCTTTCTTT. It specifies CATSESGTGTEAFF.

This clonotype showed up just a few times. A read error may produce the germline difference seen at one junction end. The chain joins TRBV18 to TRBJ2-1, with 11 bases matching TRBD2. The CDR3 runs to 16 residues. Germline V gives CDR1 KGHSH, CDR2 LQKENI. The CDR3 DNA sequence: TGTGCCCGCTCACTAGCCGGGACTAGCGGTAGGAATGAGCAGTTCTTC. It codes for CARSLAGTSGRNEQFF.

The chain couples TRBV24-1 to TRBJ2-2; D might be TRBD2 (6 bases). Germline CDR1 is KGHDR and CDR2 is SFDVKD. CDR3 length: 16 amino acids. The ends were cut back, 3 bases at V and 4 bases at J, with 14 bases in the middle. The CDR3 sequence is CATSDPRTTLTGELFF. The CDR3 DNA reads TGTGCCACCAGTGATCCCCGGACTACCCTCACCGGGGAGCTGTTTTTT.

This rearrangement joins TRBV6-1 to TRBJ1-1, with no clear D. Germline-derived CDR1 and CDR2 are MNHNS and SASEGT. The CDR3 is 14 amino acids. V lost 6 bases and J 12 bases, leaving 23 bases between the germline ends. The CDR3 region is CASSEKRREARPFF. CDR3 nucleotides: TGTGCCAGCAGCGAAAAGAGGAGGGAGGCCAGACCTTTCTTT.

This chain uses TRBV10-3 with TRBJ1-1; a possible D gene is TRBD1 (5 bases). Trimming cost V 8 bases and J 2 bases, with 9 bases left between them. Germline V gives CDR1 ENHRY, CDR2 SYGVKD. The CDR3 extends over 12 amino acids. The CDR3 region is CAIGAANTEAFF. In DNA, the CDR3 is TGTGCCATCGGGGCAGCAAACACTGAAGCTTTCTTT.

Only a few counts were recorded for this clonotype. This chain connects TRBV28 to TRBJ1-1; TRBD1 agrees at 9 bases. CDR3 length: 13 amino acids. Germline values: CDR1 MDHEN, CDR2 SYDVKM. J was trimmed by 5 bases and V by 10 bases; bases with no gene match: 8. The CDR3 protein is CAIKQGATTEAFF. The CDR3 coding sequence is TGTGCCATTAAACAGGGGGCTACAACTGAAGCTTTCTTT.

In this sample, this clonotype turned up a few times. CDR3 residues: CAIARDSNSPLHF. CDR3 sequence (DNA): TGTGCCATCGCACGGGACTCGAATTCACCCCTCCACTTT. This chain uses TRBV24-1 with TRBJ1-6, with a tentative D call TRBD1 (5 bases). The V end lost 11 bases, the J end lost 7 bases, and 14 bases lay between the germline ends. CDR3 size: 13 residues. CDR1 is KGHDR, CDR2 SFDVKD, per germline.

The V gene is TRBV20-1, the J gene TRBJ1-1; D is uncertain. The CDR3 covers 15 residues. Trimming removed 0 bases from V and 3 bases from J, with 14 bases in between. Germline V gene lookup returns CDR1 DFQATT and CDR2 SNEGSKA (reference sequence). CDR3 loop: CSARDSAGFDTEAFF. The CDR3 DNA reads TGCAGTGCTAGAGATTCGGCGGGGTTCGACACTGAAGCTTTCTTT.

The chain carries TRBV5-1 and TRBJ2-3, with 11 bases aligning to TRBD2. Germline lookup yields CDR1 SGHRS and CDR2 YFSETQ. There are 17 residues in the CDR3. Unmatched junction bases numbered 12, after V lost 4 bases and J lost 5 bases. CDR3 in amino acids: CASSPPEGTSGLDTQYF. The CDR3 DNA sequence: TGCGCCAGCAGCCCCCCAGAAGGGACTAGCGGCCTAGATACGCAGTATTTT.

The chain employs TRBV19 and TRBJ1-1; 7 bases line up with TRBD1. J was trimmed by 5 bases and V by 1 base; bases with no gene match: 1. The CDR3 spans 13 residues. Germline lookup yields CDR1 LNHDA and CDR2 SQIVND (reference sequence). The CDR3 here is CASSIATGTEAFF. The CDR3 DNA sequence: TGTGCCAGTAGTATAGCGACAGGGACTGAAGCTTTCTTT.

This clonotype occurred a few times. The DNA for the CDR3 is TGCAGTGCTAGAGTAGAAGCGGGAGGGCCAAATACGCAGTATTTT. Amino acids: CSARVEAGGPNTQYF. The rearrangement uses TRBV20-1 and TRBJ2-3; the match to TRBD2 covers 10 bases. Looked up from germline, CDR1 is DFQATT and CDR2 is SNEGSKA (reference sequence). The J segment lost 7 bases and the V segment lost 1 base, leaving 8 bases of the junction unmatched. The CDR3 is 15 amino acids.

Only a few counts were recorded for this clonotype. The chain employs TRBV18 and TRBJ2-6; TRBD1 is a possible D gene (6 bases). The length of the CDR3 is 16 residues. Trimming cost V 4 bases and J 0 bases, with 10 bases left between them. Germline loops: CDR1 KGHSH, CDR2 LQKENI. CDR3 bases: TGTGCCAGCTCACGGGACACTAACTCTGGGGCCAACGTCCTGACTTTC. Translation gives CASSRDTNSGANVLTF.

The chain joins TRBV7-9 to TRBJ2-3, with TRBD2 as a possible D gene (6 bases). The V gene lost 4 bases and the J gene lost 1 base, with 12 bases spanning the gap. This CDR3 spans 15 amino acids. Germline loops: CDR1 SEHNR, CDR2 FQNEAQ (reference sequence). The DNA of the CDR3 is TGTGCCAGCAGCTCCGGGAGTTGGGGCACAGATACGCAGTATTTT. Translating gives CASSSGSWGTDTQYF.